The 13 T cell receptor beta chains presented below share a single source sample, sequenced in a study of blood T cell repertoires in COVID-19. Profiling relied on immunoSEQ multiplex PCR, and the TCRdb table lists in-frame clones only, not all of them. This sample has 45,000 to 65,000 clones, with just under 85% found just once. Sequencing was done on a sample of peripheral blood. The source is a man in his 60s with acute or convalescent COVID-19.

The chain uses TRBV5-4 and TRBJ2-5, with 9 bases lining up with TRBD2. V lost 4 bases to trimming and J lost 4 bases; unmatched junction nucleotides: 11. CDR3 length equals 16 residues. Germline CDR1 SGHNT, CDR2 YYREEE (reference sequence). DNA for the CDR3: TGTGCCAGCAGCGGGCGCGGCGGGGGGGCAGGAGAGACCCAGTACTTC. Its protein product is CASSGRGGGAGETQYF. The variable domain in full, completed from reference TRBV5-4 and TRBJ2-5, reads ETGVTQSPTHLIKTRGQQVTLRCSSQSGHNTVSWYQQALGQGPQFIFQYYREEENGRGNFPPRFSGLQFPNYSSELNVNALELDDSALYLCASSGRGGGAGETQYFGPGTRLLVL.

The rearrangement joins TRBV5-1 to TRBJ2-3, with a weak D call TRBD1 (7 bases). The CDR3 loop spans 15 amino acids. The V and J ends lost 0 bases and 6 bases respectively, with 14 bases between them. Germline V CDR1 and CDR2: SGHRS, YFSETQ. As DNA, the CDR3 is TGCGCCAGCAGCTTGGGACAGGGCGGAGGGGATACGCAGTATTTT. It yields the protein CASSLGQGGGDTQYF. Full variable domain (missing parts from reference TRBV5-1 and TRBJ2-3): KAGVTQTPRYLIKTRGQQVTLSCSPISGHRSVSWYQQTPGQGLQFLFEYFSETQRNKGNFPGRFSGRQFSNSRSEMNVSTLELGDSALYLCASSLGQGGGDTQYFGPGTRLTVL.

The DNA of the CDR3 is TGCGCCAGCAGCCCCGGGGGGACAGGGAACTACGAGCAGTACTTC. Protein sequence: CASSPGGTGNYEQYF. The chain is built from TRBV5-1 and TRBJ2-7; the match to TRBD1 covers 9 bases. V dropped 4 bases and J dropped 3; count of bases not matched to a gene: 8. The CDR3 sequence is 15 residues long. The V gene's germline CDR1 is SGHRS and CDR2 YFSETQ. Supplemented by reference TRBV5-1 and TRBJ2-7, the full variable domain reads KAGVTQTPRYLIKTRGQQVTLSCSPISGHRSVSWYQQTPGQGLQFLFEYFSETQRNKGNFPGRFSGRQFSNSRSEMNVSTLELGDSALYLCASSPGGTGNYEQYFGPGTRLTVT.

The rearrangement links TRBV2 to TRBJ1-4, with 8 bases aligning to TRBD1. The CDR3 is made up of 15 amino acids. CDR1 and CDR2 (germline): SNHLY, FYNNEI. The junction had 6 bases not matched to a gene; V was cut back by 6 bases and J by 3 bases. The CDR3 loop is CASRPPTGANEKLFF. CDR3 nucleotides: TGTGCCAGCAGGCCACCGACAGGGGCTAATGAAAAACTGTTTTTT.

This clone was detected a few times. CDR3 coding DNA: TGTGCCAGCAGTTTACCAAAAAGACCGGGACAGGGGTGGAATTCACCCCTCCACTTT. This gives the protein CASSLPKRPGQGWNSPLHF. The gene calls are TRBV27 and TRBJ1-6; 10 nucleotides line up with TRBD1. Germline values: CDR1 MNHEY, CDR2 SMNVEV (reference sequence). The CDR3 is made up of 19 amino acids. V lost 2 bases and J lost 7; bases outside the gene matches: 14.

The chain employs TRBV14 and TRBJ1-6, with a weak D call TRBD1 (5 bases). There are 17 residues in the CDR3. V was clipped by 4 bases and J by 4 bases, with 17 bases between them. Germline CDR1 reads SGHDN; CDR2 reads FVKESK. This chain's CDR3 is CASSPGRGGSYNSPLHF. CDR3 DNA: TGTGCCAGCAGCCCGGGACGGGGAGGGTCTTATAATTCACCCCTCCACTTT.

The CDR3 region is CAISESVGLLPGRGYGYTF. The CDR3 region has the DNA TGTGCCATCAGTGAGTCCGTGGGACTGCTCCCGGGGCGGGGATATGGCTACACCTTC. The genes are TRBV10-3 and TRBJ1-2; perhaps TRBD1 as D (5 bases). Trimming removed 0 bases at V and 5 bases at J, with 25 bases between. Germline V gene data show CDR1 as ENHRY and CDR2 as SYGVKD. The CDR3 is made up of 19 amino acids.

This rearrangement joins TRBV30 to TRBJ1-1; D remains ambiguous. CDR1 GTSNPN and CDR2 SVGIG come from the germline V gene (reference sequence). V gave up 5 bases and J gave up 8 bases, with 24 bases separating them. The CDR3 is 15 amino acids. The CDR3 DNA follows: TGTGCCTGGGACCCTCGGCGGGAGTCCGTATACGAAGCTTTCTTT. Encoded protein: CAWDPRRESVYEAFF.

The V gene is TRBV24-1, the J gene TRBJ2-5, with D maybe TRBD2 (6 bases). V was shortened by 4 bases and J by 9 bases, with 26 bases between the two germline ends. The length of the CDR3 is 17 residues. Germline V CDR1 and CDR2: KGHDR, SFDVKD. DNA for the CDR3: TGTGCCACCAGTGACTCCCTGGATGTCCATCAGGGCGGGGCCCAGTACTTC. Its translation is CATSDSLDVHQGGAQYF.

The rearrangement uses TRBV6-5 and TRBJ1-3; unclear D gene. V lost 2 bases, J lost 0 bases, and 11 bases lay in between. CDR3 length: 16 residues. Germline values: CDR1 MNHEY, CDR2 SVGAGI. The CDR3 spells CASSYQQPNSGNTIYF. The CDR3, as DNA: TGTGCCAGCAGTTACCAACAGCCGAACTCTGGAAACACCATATATTTT.

The chain is built from TRBV18 and TRBJ1-4; D remains ambiguous. The V and J ends lost 0 bases and 7 bases respectively, with 12 bases between them. Germline CDR1 KGHSH, CDR2 LQKENI. The CDR3 totals 15 residues. CDR3: CASSPPEEGGEKLFF. CDR3 DNA: TGTGCCAGCTCACCACCGGAGGAAGGTGGTGAAAAACTGTTTTTT.

The chain employs TRBV30 and TRBJ2-7; possible D gene TRBD2, 6 bases. CDR3 length: 14 residues. Germline V lookup: CDR1 GTSNPN, CDR2 SVGIG (reference sequence). Trimming removed 5 bases at V and 3 bases at J, with 17 bases between. The CDR3 DNA follows: TGTGCCTGGGACCGGCGTGGAGGGGTCTACGAGCAGTACTTC. This codes for CAWDRRGGVYEQYF.

This sequence joins TRBV28 and TRBJ1-1; TRBD1 matches 8 bases. The CDR3 loop spans 15 amino acids. Germline CDR1 MDHEN, CDR2 SYDVKM. The junction had 7 bases not matched to a gene; V was cut back by 6 bases and J by 1 base. CDR3: CASSLLQGGNTEAFF. Written as DNA, the CDR3 is TGTGCCAGCAGCCTCTTACAGGGGGGGAACACTGAAGCTTTCTTT.